This TCR beta chain was sequenced in a study of blood T cell repertoires in COVID-19. As for the study in general: Some COVID-19 samples were acute and others convalescent; all came from the United States, Italy and Spain. In each case, the material was cDNA or gDNA derived from T cells, B-cell-depleted T cells, or PBMCs.

As originally analysed: Estimated nucleated cell counts came from reference gene primer amplification. Only in-frame clones appear in the TCRdb table, and some are missing; sequencing was by immunoSEQ multiplex PCR. Clone size and the V and J calls come from that table; the DNA yielded D and trimming. The sample has roughly 220,000 clones; 70% to 90% are singletons. Trimming stripped 1 base from V and 2 bases from J, with 10 bases between. CDR3 length: 15 amino acids. Per the germline V gene, CDR1 is LGHNT and CDR2 is FRNRAP. This clone was detected once. This clonotype was sampled from a man between 60 and 70 years old with acute or convalescent COVID-19. The sample was peripheral blood. The chain links TRBV12-5 to TRBJ2-3, with D possibly matching TRBD2 (5 bases). For the CDR3, the DNA is TGTGCTAGTGGTTTGGGGGAGAGGGCCACAGATACGCAGTATTTT. It is translated as CASGLGERATDTQYF. The full variable domain, in which reference TRBV12-5 and TRBJ2-3 provide the parts outside the CDR3, is DARVTQTPRHKVTEMGQEVTMRCQPILGHNTVFWYRQTMMQGLELLAYFRNRAPLDDSGMPKDRFSAEMPDATLATLKIQPSEPRDSAVYFCASGLGERATDTQYFGPGTRLTVL.